Included here is one T cell receptor beta chain sequence, with context. This clonotype was counted ten times or more. Its recognized antigen is unknown. Base qualities are not at hand, and no much larger clone is one base apart. Sequencing instrument: Illumina HiSeq 1500. The public sequencing data were trimmed at Q25 with fastp and processed into clonotypes with MiXCR by TCRdb, which kept only in-frame beta chains. Rows with one shared CDR3 protein collapse into an entry with the most common genes and DNA. The sample table lists roughly 180,000 distinct CDR3 sequences, roughly a sixth of them with a count of one. Roughly a quarter of the sample belongs to the ten largest clones. These data come from a study of T cell repertoires in cytomegalovirus infection (dated 2019 in TCRdb). Regarding the research as a whole: Donor HLA type was relevant to the analysis, because carriage of CMV infection together with the matching HLA type was indicated by public TCR beta signatures.

At the junction V is shortened by 5 bases and J by 5 bases, with 7 bases in between. Reading from cysteine to phenylalanine, the CDR3 counts 12 amino acids. This entry keeps only the CDR3 DNA: 36 bases, framed from base 1. CDR1 and CDR2 are read off the germline V gene (reference sequence) as SEHNR and FQNEAQ. The paper's findings and limits, for the study overall: Carriers of CMV infection plus the relevant HLA type were discriminated by the cumulative frequency of public TCR beta family members in the study cohort and in an independent roughly 400-donor cohort. In the ex vivo response, HLA-C-restricted CMV-specific TCR beta clonotypes were dominant, and in two of eight donors the single most frequent clonotype came from this HLA-C-restricted group.

The clonotype comes from a human donor in good health (CMV status not recorded). Some clones in this sample may be carry-over from other donors' samples. The chain is made from TRBV7-9 and TRBJ2-1; there is no confident call for the D gene. The sample comprised CD8+ T cells from PBMCs. The nucleotide sequence is given as TGTGCCAGCAGCCCCCAGCACAATGAGCAGTTCTTC. Its protein product is CASSPQHNEQFF. Beyond the CDR3, the reference TRBV7-9 and TRBJ2-1 genes provide the residues; the full variable domain reads: DTGVSQNPRHKITKRGQNVTFRCDPISEHNRLYWYRQTLGQGPEFLTYFQNEAQLEKSRLLSDRFSAERPKGSFSTLEIQRTEQGDSAMYLCASSPQHNEQFFGPGTRLTVL.